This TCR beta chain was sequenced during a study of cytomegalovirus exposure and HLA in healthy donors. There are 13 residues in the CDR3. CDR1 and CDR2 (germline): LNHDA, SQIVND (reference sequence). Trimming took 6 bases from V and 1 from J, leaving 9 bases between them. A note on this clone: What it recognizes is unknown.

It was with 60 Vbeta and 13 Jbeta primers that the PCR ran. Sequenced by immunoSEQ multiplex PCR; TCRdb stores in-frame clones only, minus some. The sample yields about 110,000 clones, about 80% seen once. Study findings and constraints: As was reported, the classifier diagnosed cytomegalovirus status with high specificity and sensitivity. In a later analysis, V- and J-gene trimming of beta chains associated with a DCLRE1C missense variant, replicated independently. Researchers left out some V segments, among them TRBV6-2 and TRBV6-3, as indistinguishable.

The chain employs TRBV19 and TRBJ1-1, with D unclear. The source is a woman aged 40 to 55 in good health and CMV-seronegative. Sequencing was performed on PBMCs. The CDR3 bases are TGTGCCAGTAGGCTATATGGGAACACTGAAGCTTTCTTT. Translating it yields CASRLYGNTEAFF.